These 25 T cell receptor beta chains share one sample of origin, sequenced in a study of cytomegalovirus exposure and HLA in healthy donors. Both 60 Vbeta primers and 13 Jbeta primers went into the PCR. Some clones are missing from TCRdb's copy, which holds only in-frame ones; the method was immunoSEQ multiplex PCR. The sample shows about 98,000 clones, around 72% of them seen only once. Sequencing was carried out using PBMCs. The receptors were sampled from a male donor in good health and CMV-seronegative.

J is TRBJ2-7 and V is TRBV27; 9 nucleotides align to TRBD2. The germline V gene has CDR1 MNHEY and CDR2 SMNVEV (reference sequence). The J segment lost 3 bases and the V segment lost 5 bases, leaving 8 bases of the junction unmatched. This CDR3 region has 15 residues. CDR3 bases: TGTGCCAGCAGTCCCCTAGGAGCGGGGGGCTACGAGCAGTACTTC. Translating gives CASSPLGAGGYEQYF.

This clone was recorded only once. V gene TRBV30 combines with J gene TRBJ1-5, with D possibly TRBD1 on 6 matching bases. The CDR3 is 14 residues long. Looked up from germline, CDR1 is GTSNPN and CDR2 is SVGIG (reference sequence). V dropped 2 bases and J dropped 6 bases, with 14 bases sitting between them. CDR3 in DNA: TGTGCCTGGAGTCCTCAGGGGTTGAGTCAGCCCCAGCATTTT. Translation gives CAWSPQGLSQPQHF.

The rearrangement uses TRBV28 and TRBJ1-1; 7 bases line up with TRBD1. The CDR3 has 15 residues. Germline CDR1 reads MDHEN; CDR2 reads SYDVKM. V shed 4 bases, J shed 3 bases, and the junction held 8 bases outside the gene matches. CDR3 bases: TGTGCCAGCAGTTCCCCTTCGGGACAGCACACTGAAGCTTTCTTT. Translated, it gives CASSSPSGQHTEAFF. The variable domain in full, completed from reference TRBV28 and TRBJ1-1, reads DVKVTQSSRYLVKRTGEKVFLECVQDMDHENMFWYRQDPGLGLRLIYFSYDVKMKEKGDIPEGYSVSREKKERFSLILESASTNQTSMYLCASSSPSGQHTEAFFGQGTRLTVV.

The chain links TRBV2 to TRBJ1-1; TRBD1 might be the D (6 bases). CDR1 SNHLY and CDR2 FYNNEI come from the germline V gene. CDR3 length equals 14 residues. V dropped 2 bases and J dropped 1 base, with 8 bases sitting between them. The CDR3 nucleotides read TGTGCCAGCAGTGAAACCAGGGGGAACACTGAAGCTTTCTTT. Protein product: CASSETRGNTEAFF.

The sample holds one count of this clone. Lacking the conserved final phenylalanine or tryptophan, this CDR3 likely reflects a read error. The chain uses TRBV28 and TRBJ1-2; a possible D gene is TRBD1 (6 bases). CDR1 MDHEN and CDR2 SYDVKM come from the germline V gene. The CDR3 runs to 12 residues. V gave up 8 bases and J gave up 9 bases, with 16 bases separating them. The CDR3: CASGRQAYSYTL. For the CDR3, the DNA is TGTGCCAGCGGGAGACAGGCTTATAGCTACACCCTC.

The CDR3 spells CASSGGTTRSTDTQYF. The CDR3 nucleotides are TGTGCCAGCAGCGGGGGGACTACCCGTAGCACAGATACGCAGTATTTT. The J gene is TRBJ2-3, the V gene TRBV5-8, with 7 bases fitting TRBD2. Germline-derived CDR1 and CDR2 are SGHTS and YDEGEE. The V segment lost 4 bases and the J segment 0 bases; nucleotides outside the gene matches: 8. The CDR3 is made up of 16 amino acids.

This chain connects TRBV5-1 to TRBJ2-2; 11 bases are shared with TRBD1. The germline V gene has CDR1 SGHRS and CDR2 YFSETQ. The CDR3 totals 17 residues. V lost 2 bases, J lost 3 bases, and 6 bases stayed unmatched. Here the CDR3 reads CASSFGQGARDTGELFF. In DNA, the CDR3 is TGCGCCAGCAGCTTCGGACAGGGGGCTCGAGACACCGGGGAGCTGTTTTTT.

This chain links TRBV28 with TRBJ1-5; possible D gene TRBD1, 5 bases. V lost 2 bases, J lost 6 bases, and 11 bases lay in between. Germline CDR1 reads MDHEN; CDR2 reads SYDVKM. The length of the CDR3 is 14 residues. The CDR3, as DNA: TGTGCCAGCAGTTTAACCCAGGGCGGTCAGCCCCAGCATTTT. This translates into CASSLTQGGQPQHF.

Notes on this clone: Distinct nucleotide sequences in the sample also encode this CDR3. The chain links TRBV5-6 to TRBJ2-7; 9 positions agree with TRBD2. The CDR3 spans 15 residues. Germline CDR1 is SGHDT and CDR2 is YYEEEE. J was trimmed by 4 bases and V by 0 bases; bases with no gene match: 5. The CDR3 coding sequence is TGTGCCAGCAGCTTGGAGGCTAGCGGGATTTACGAGCAGTACTTC. Amino acids: CASSLEASGIYEQYF.

V gene TRBV29-1 combines with J gene TRBJ1-1, with TRBD1 as a possible D gene (5 bases). The length of the CDR3 is 14 residues. CDR1 is SQVTM and CDR2 is ANQGSEA in the germline V gene. With 6 bases removed from V and 1 base from J, the gap between germline ends came to 15 bases. CDR3: CSVTLGHANTEAFF. The CDR3 nucleotides are TGCAGCGTCACCCTCGGACATGCGAACACTGAAGCTTTCTTT.

This sequence joins TRBV30 and TRBJ2-3, with 11 bases identical to TRBD2. Germline CDR1 GTSNPN, CDR2 SVGIG (reference sequence). V lost 1 base, J lost 7 bases, and 7 bases stayed unmatched. This CDR3 has 15 residues. Here the CDR3 DNA reads TGTGCCTGGAGTGGGACTAGCGGGCCTGGGAATACGCAGTATTTT. Translating gives CAWSGTSGPGNTQYF.

About this clone: This CDR3 is also generated by other DNA sequences in the sample. The gene calls are TRBV20-1 and TRBJ1-1; D is unclear. Germline CDR1 is DFQATT and CDR2 is SNEGSKA (reference sequence). V gave up 8 bases and J gave up 4 bases, with 11 bases separating them. The CDR3 has 11 amino acids. As DNA, the CDR3 is TGCAGTAGGTCGCGGCCCACTGAAGCTTTCTTT. Translation gives CSRSRPTEAFF.

The chain employs TRBV5-1 and TRBJ1-1; no clear D gene. The V end was cut by 2 bases, the J end by 3 bases, with 14 bases between. The CDR3 loop spans 15 amino acids. Germline CDR1 SGHRS, CDR2 YFSETQ. DNA of the CDR3: TGCGCCAGCAGCTTCGGCAGTCTAGTGGACACTGAAGCTTTCTTT. Its translation: CASSFGSLVDTEAFF.

J is TRBJ2-7 and V is TRBV27; perhaps TRBD1 as D (6 bases). CDR3 size: 16 residues. The germline CDR1 and CDR2 sequences are MNHEY and SMNVEV (reference sequence). Trimming removed 3 bases from V and 0 bases from J, with 15 bases in between. The CDR3 region has the DNA TGTGCCAGCAGTTTTGTTGCAGACAGGAACTCCTACGAGCAGTACTTC. Amino acid sequence: CASSFVADRNSYEQYF.

The DNA for the CDR3 is TGTGCCACCAGCAGGGCCGGGACTAGCGCATACGAGCAGTACTTC. Translating gives CATSRAGTSAYEQYF. This chain connects TRBV15 to TRBJ2-7; 10 bases agree with TRBD2. This CDR3 region has 15 residues. Germline V CDR1 and CDR2: LNHNV, YYDKDF (reference sequence). V shed 3 bases and J 4 bases; nucleotides not matched to a gene: 6.

The chain couples TRBV30 to TRBJ1-1, with D hard to call. Germline V lookup: CDR1 GTSNPN, CDR2 SVGIG (reference sequence). The CDR3 consists of 13 residues. V lost 5 bases to trimming and J lost 1 base, with 11 bases between them. The DNA for the CDR3 is TGTGCCTGGGCTGGACGGGGGAACACTGAAGCTTTCTTT. Translated, it gives CAWAGRGNTEAFF. Full variable domain (missing parts from reference TRBV30 and TRBJ1-1): SQTIHQWPATLVQPVGSPLSLECTVEGTSNPNLYWYRQAAGRGLQLLFYSVGIGQISSEVPQNLSASRPQDRQFILSSKKLLLSDSGFYLCAWAGRGNTEAFFGQGTRLTVV.

The chain couples TRBV7-2 to TRBJ2-5; TRBD2 matches at 12 bases. The CDR3 extends over 16 amino acids. Germline trimming cut 4 bases from V and 5 bases from J; bases unmatched to any gene: 8. Germline assignment: CDR1 SGHTA and CDR2 FQGNSA. For the CDR3, the DNA is TGTGCCAGCAGCTCCAGACTAGCGGGAGTCGGTGAGACCCAGTACTTC. It encodes CASSSRLAGVGETQYF.

The rearrangement joins TRBV30 to TRBJ1-6, with TRBD1 matching 10 bases. Germline trimming cut 7 bases from V and 6 bases from J; bases unmatched to any gene: 12. The CDR3 runs 16 residues. In germline, CDR1 is GTSNPN, CDR2 SVGIG (reference sequence). CDR3 region: CALRADRGRFNSPLHF. In nucleotides, the CDR3 is TGTGCCTTGCGGGCCGACAGGGGGCGATTTAATTCACCCCTCCACTTT.

The chain has TRBV7-9 and TRBJ2-2, with D unclear. The CDR3 is 14 residues long. Per germline, CDR1 SEHNR and CDR2 FQNEAQ (reference sequence). V was trimmed by 0 bases and J by 3 bases, leaving 5 bases between them. The CDR3 region has the DNA TGTGCCAGCAGCTTAGCCGCGTACACCGGGGAGCTGTTTTTT. Protein sequence: CASSLAAYTGELFF.

The chain is built from TRBV5-6 and TRBJ2-7, with a possible D match to TRBD2 (7 bases). CDR1 and CDR2 (germline): SGHDT, YYEEEE. The CDR3 is made up of 17 amino acids. Trimming left V 8 bases short and J 0 bases short, with 24 bases between. CDR3 DNA sequence: TGTGCCAGTACCTCACAGAGGGGGGGTCTGAACTCCTACGAGCAGTACTTC. Its protein product is CASTSQRGGLNSYEQYF.

This clone was seen only once. The rearrangement uses TRBV7-2 and TRBJ2-1, with TRBD2 identical over 9 bases. Germline V gene data show CDR1 as SGHTA and CDR2 as FQGNSA. V lost 5 bases, J lost 3 bases, and 5 bases stayed unmatched. There are 15 residues in the CDR3. In DNA, the CDR3 is TGTGCCAGCAGCCCTAGCGGGGACTACTACAATGAGCAGTTCTTC. Residues: CASSPSGDYYNEQFF.

The chain is built from TRBV29-1 and TRBJ2-5, with D possibly TRBD1 on 6 matching bases. V was clipped by 6 bases and J by 3 bases, with 14 bases between them. CDR3 length: 13 amino acids. Germline loops: CDR1 SQVTM, CDR2 ANQGSEA. The CDR3 DNA is TGCAGCGTACGAGCAACAGGGAAAGAGACCCAGTACTTC. Protein: CSVRATGKETQYF.

This chain connects TRBV5-4 to TRBJ2-2; D may be TRBD2 (6 bases). Germline V gives CDR1 SGHNT, CDR2 YYREEE (reference sequence). V lost 1 base, J lost 4 bases, and 20 bases lay in between. The CDR3 covers 18 residues. CDR3 sequence (DNA): TGTGCCAGCAGCTTGTGGACCTCAGCGGGCTGGGGCACCGGGGAGCTGTTTTTT. This codes for CASSLWTSAGWGTGELFF.

This clone was seen only once. Germline and junction disagree at one end, which may indicate a read error. This chain connects TRBV10-3 to TRBJ1-4; 7 nucleotides line up with TRBD1. The CDR3 has 13 amino acids. Germline CDR1 is ENHRY and CDR2 is SYGVKD. The DNA for the CDR3 is TGTGCCGTCAGACAGGGTGGAAATGAAAAACTGTTTTTT. Protein: CAVRQGGNEKLFF.

The chain combines TRBV9 with TRBJ2-5, with D perhaps matching TRBD1 (6 bases). The end of the DNA fits TRBJ2-7 better, so the J call may be wrong. There are 14 residues in the CDR3. CDR1 is SGDLS and CDR2 is YYNGEE in the germline V gene. Here the CDR3 DNA reads TGTGCCAGCAGCGTCGGGACAATCTCCTACGAGCAGTACTTC. It specifies CASSVGTISYEQYF.